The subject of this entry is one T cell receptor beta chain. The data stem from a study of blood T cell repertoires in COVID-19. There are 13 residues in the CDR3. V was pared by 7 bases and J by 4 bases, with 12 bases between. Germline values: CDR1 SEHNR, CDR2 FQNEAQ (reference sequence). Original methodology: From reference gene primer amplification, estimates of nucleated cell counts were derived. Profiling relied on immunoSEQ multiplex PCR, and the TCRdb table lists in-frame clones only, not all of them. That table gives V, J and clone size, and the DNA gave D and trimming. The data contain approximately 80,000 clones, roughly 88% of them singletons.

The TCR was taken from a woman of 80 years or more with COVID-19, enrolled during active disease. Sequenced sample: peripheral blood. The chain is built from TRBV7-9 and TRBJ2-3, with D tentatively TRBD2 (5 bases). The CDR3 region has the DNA TGTGCCAGCAATCTGGAGGAGGCAGATACGCAGTATTTT. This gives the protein CASNLEEADTQYF.